This TCR beta chain is drawn from a study of blood T cell repertoires in COVID-19. The V end was cut by 2 bases, the J end by 4 bases, with 6 bases between. The CDR3 loop spans 13 amino acids. Germline loops: CDR1 KGHSH, CDR2 LQKENI. Clones were sequenced by immunoSEQ multiplex PCR, and TCRdb holds only the in-frame ones, with some missing. The profile covers hundreds of thousands of clones, with about 82% appearing a single time and approximately 6% taken by the ten largest. The sample taken for sequencing was peripheral blood. V gene TRBV18 combines with J gene TRBJ2-4; D remains ambiguous. This clonotype was obtained from a woman older than 75 with COVID-19, enrolled during active disease. The CDR3 loop is CASSPSQKNIQYF. The CDR3, as DNA: TGTGCCAGCTCACCATCACAGAAAAACATTCAGTACTTC.